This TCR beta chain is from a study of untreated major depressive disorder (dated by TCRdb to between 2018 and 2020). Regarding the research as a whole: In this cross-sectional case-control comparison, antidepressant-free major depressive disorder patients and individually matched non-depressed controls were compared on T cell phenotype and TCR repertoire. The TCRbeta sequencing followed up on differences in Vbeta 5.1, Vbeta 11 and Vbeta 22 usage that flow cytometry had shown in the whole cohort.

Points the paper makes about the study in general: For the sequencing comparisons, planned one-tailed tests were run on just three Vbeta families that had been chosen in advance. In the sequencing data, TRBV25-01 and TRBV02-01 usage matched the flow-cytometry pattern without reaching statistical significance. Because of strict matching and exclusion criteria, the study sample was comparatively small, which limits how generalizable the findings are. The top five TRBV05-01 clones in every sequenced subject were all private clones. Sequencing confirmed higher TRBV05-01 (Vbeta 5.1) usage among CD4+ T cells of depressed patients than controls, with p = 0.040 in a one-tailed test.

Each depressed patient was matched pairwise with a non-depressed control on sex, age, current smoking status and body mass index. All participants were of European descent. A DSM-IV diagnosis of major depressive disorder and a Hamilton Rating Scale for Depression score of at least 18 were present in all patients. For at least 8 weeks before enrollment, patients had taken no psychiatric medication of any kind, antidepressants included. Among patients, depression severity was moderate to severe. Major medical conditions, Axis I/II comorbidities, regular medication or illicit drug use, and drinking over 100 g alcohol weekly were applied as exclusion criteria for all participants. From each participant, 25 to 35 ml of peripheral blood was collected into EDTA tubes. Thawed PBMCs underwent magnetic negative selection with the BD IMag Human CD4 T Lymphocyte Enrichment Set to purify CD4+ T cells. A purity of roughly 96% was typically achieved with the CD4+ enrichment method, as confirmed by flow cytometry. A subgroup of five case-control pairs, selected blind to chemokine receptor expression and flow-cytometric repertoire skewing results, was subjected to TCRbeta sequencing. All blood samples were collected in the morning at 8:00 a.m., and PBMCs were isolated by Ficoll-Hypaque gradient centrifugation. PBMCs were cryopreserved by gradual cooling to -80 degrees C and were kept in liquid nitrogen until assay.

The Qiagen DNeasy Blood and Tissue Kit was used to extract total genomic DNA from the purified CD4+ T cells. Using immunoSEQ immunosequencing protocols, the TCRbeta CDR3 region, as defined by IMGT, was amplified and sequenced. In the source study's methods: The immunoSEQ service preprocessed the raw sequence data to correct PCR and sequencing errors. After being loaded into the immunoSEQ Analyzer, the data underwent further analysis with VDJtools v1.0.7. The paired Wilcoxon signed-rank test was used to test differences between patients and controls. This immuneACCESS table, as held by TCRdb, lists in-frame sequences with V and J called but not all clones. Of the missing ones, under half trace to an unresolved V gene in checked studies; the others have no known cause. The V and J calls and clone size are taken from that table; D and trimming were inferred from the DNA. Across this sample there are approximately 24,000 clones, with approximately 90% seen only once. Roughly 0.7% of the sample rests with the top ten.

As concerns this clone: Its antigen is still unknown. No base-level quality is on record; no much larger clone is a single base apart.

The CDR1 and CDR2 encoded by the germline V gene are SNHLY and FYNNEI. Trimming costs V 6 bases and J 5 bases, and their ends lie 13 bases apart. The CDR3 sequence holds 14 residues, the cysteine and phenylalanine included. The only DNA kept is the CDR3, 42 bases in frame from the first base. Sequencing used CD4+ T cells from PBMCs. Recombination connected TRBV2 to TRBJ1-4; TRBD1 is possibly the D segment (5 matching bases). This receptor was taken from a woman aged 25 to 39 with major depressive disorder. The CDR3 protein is CASRFGGVNEKLFF. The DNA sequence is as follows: TGTGCCAGCAGATTTGGGGGGGTAAATGAAAAACTGTTTTTT.